Shown below are 13 T cell receptor beta chains from a single sample sequenced in a study of beta chain features in type 1 diabetes. The authors reverse transcribed all of the isolated RNA, so sequencing captured expressed TCRB transcripts. The data were produced by immunoSEQ multiplex PCR, yet TCRdb's version contains in-frame clones alone and is incomplete. The data show about 240,000 clones, about 26% seen once. Sequencing input: central memory CD4+ T cells from blood. The receptors derive from a man younger than 40 in good health.

This chain joins TRBV27 and TRBJ2-3; D remains ambiguous. Trimming stripped 8 bases from V and 1 base from J, with 7 bases between. This CDR3 spans 12 amino acids. Germline V gene lookup returns CDR1 MNHEY and CDR2 SMNVEV (reference sequence). The chain's CDR3 is CASGPGTDTQYF. The CDR3 nucleotides are TGTGCCAGCGGTCCTGGCACAGATACGCAGTATTTT.

This rearrangement joins TRBV7-8 to TRBJ1-5; D possibly corresponds to TRBD1 (5 bases). Trimming removed 1 base at V and 1 base at J, with 8 bases between. This CDR3 has 15 residues. CDR1 is SGHVS, CDR2 FQNEAQ, per germline. For the CDR3, the DNA is TGTGCCAGCAGCTTAGACGGGGGAAGCAATCAGCCCCAGCATTTT. It codes for CASSLDGGSNQPQHF.

This clone was seen a few times. The gene calls are TRBV4-2 and TRBJ2-1; D tentatively fits TRBD1 or TRBD2 (5 bases each). CDR3 length: 15 residues. V gave up 0 bases and J gave up 6 bases, with 12 bases separating them. Germline V gene sequence: CDR1 LGHNA, CDR2 YNFKEQ. The CDR3 DNA sequence: TGTGCCAGCAGCCAAGACCCGGGAAGGGGCAATGAGCAGTTCTTC. Amino acids: CASSQDPGRGNEQFF.

The chain combines TRBV29-1 with TRBJ2-2, with D perhaps TRBD1 (6 bases). In germline, CDR1 is SQVTM, CDR2 ANQGSEA. The CDR3 is 15 amino acids. V dropped 1 base and J dropped 3 bases, with 12 bases sitting between them. The CDR3 nucleotides read TGCAGCGTTGAAGCCGGGACATATTACACCGGGGAGCTGTTTTTT. This translates into CSVEAGTYYTGELFF.

The rearrangement uses TRBV7-9 and TRBJ1-2; the match to TRBD1 covers 7 bases. This CDR3 spans 13 amino acids. Germline CDR1 reads SEHNR; CDR2 reads FQNEAQ (reference sequence). V lost 0 bases, J lost 7 bases, and 2 bases stayed unmatched. CDR3: CASSLAGQAGYTF. The CDR3 DNA follows: TGTGCCAGCAGCTTAGCCGGACAGGCTGGCTACACCTTC.

A single count supports this clone. A much larger clone sits a single nucleotide away, making a read error possible. V usage is TRBV5-6 and J usage is TRBJ2-5; D not resolved. Germline CDR1 SGHDT, CDR2 YYEEEE. Deletions cut 0 bases from V and 1 base from J, with 4 bases between. CDR3 length equals 13 residues. The CDR3 region has the DNA TGTGCCAGCAGCTTGGCCAGCCAAGAGACCCAGTACTTC. Its translation: CASSLASQETQYF.

This chain connects TRBV20-1 to TRBJ1-4; no clear D gene. The V end lost 5 bases, the J end lost 3 bases, and 4 bases lay between the germline ends. The CDR3 sequence is 11 residues long. Germline values: CDR1 DFQATT, CDR2 SNEGSKA (reference sequence). The CDR3: CSAPANEKLFF. As DNA, the CDR3 is TGCAGTGCTCCGGCTAATGAAAAACTGTTTTTT.

The gene calls are TRBV30 and TRBJ2-2, with D uncertain. There are 12 residues in the CDR3. Trimming stripped 8 bases from V and 12 bases from J, with 19 bases between. The germline CDR1 and CDR2 sequences are GTSNPN and SVGIG (reference sequence). Here the CDR3 reads CARNDALGKLFF. CDR3 bases: TGTGCCCGGAATGACGCCCTGGGGAAGCTGTTTTTT.

CDR3: CASSLGSGRGEQYF. CDR3 nucleotide sequence: TGTGCCAGCAGCTTGGGTAGCGGCCGAGGAGAGCAGTACTTC. The chain is built from TRBV7-2 and TRBJ2-7, with D perhaps matching TRBD2 (6 bases). Between the trimmed V and J ends, which lost 3 bases and 7 bases, there was a span of 16 bases. Germline assignment: CDR1 SGHTA and CDR2 FQGNSA. CDR3 length: 14 amino acids.

The chain has TRBV6-5 and TRBJ1-5; D ambiguous. V lost 0 bases and J lost 6, with 6 bases in between. The CDR3 consists of 13 residues. Germline loops: CDR1 MNHEY, CDR2 SVGAGI. This chain's CDR3 is CASSYSGSQPQHF. The CDR3 nucleotides read TGTGCCAGCAGTTACTCGGGGAGTCAGCCCCAGCATTTT.

This sequence joins TRBV7-9 and TRBJ2-7, with 9 positions matching TRBD2. Germline loops: CDR1 SEHNR, CDR2 FQNEAQ (reference sequence). The CDR3 loop spans 15 amino acids. V trimming: 4 bases; J trimming: 3 bases; junction bases outside the gene matches: 7. The chain's CDR3 is CASSSIAGAGYEQYF. CDR3 coding DNA: TGTGCCAGCAGCTCCATAGCGGGAGCGGGCTACGAGCAGTACTTC.

In its sample, this clone was seen once. Other DNA sequences from this sample encode an identical CDR3 as well. This chain joins TRBV6-6 and TRBJ1-2, with 8 bases aligning to TRBD1. This CDR3 spans 14 amino acids. CDR1 is MNHNY, CDR2 SVGAGI, per germline (reference sequence). J lost 7 bases, V lost 3 bases, and 7 bases had no gene match. The CDR3 DNA reads as TGTGCCAGCAGTTATCAGGACAGGGAGGGTGGCTACACCTTC. Translation: CASSYQDREGGYTF.

As concerns this clone: This specimen includes other DNA sequences encoding the same CDR3. The chain recombines TRBV5-1 with TRBJ2-2; 10 positions agree with TRBD1. CDR3 length: 15 residues. CDR1 is SGHRS, CDR2 YFSETQ, per germline. Trimming at V came to 4 bases and at J to 3 bases, leaving 3 bases not matched to a gene. The CDR3 reads CASSLGQGYTGELFF. The CDR3, as DNA: TGCGCCAGCAGCCTGGGACAGGGGTACACCGGGGAGCTGTTTTTT.